A selection of T cell receptor beta chains follows, all from one sample in a study of shared clonotypes between healthy human individuals. Sequencing was performed with immunoSEQ multiplex PCR; in TCRdb, only in-frame clones are kept and a portion is missing. The sample has millions of clones, approximately 94% seen once; the top ten hold more than 0.95%. What was sequenced was naive CD8+ T cells sorted from blood. These receptors were collected from a man aged 18 to 29 in good health. Each CDR3 is given with its conserved first and last residue. The D gene is left open where the match is weak. Size values are once, few and many counts, or a class for expanded clones, and some rows have none.

d_call j_call v_call clone_size cdr3_aa cdr3_nt
NA TRBJ1-5 TRBV27 NA CASSLGVDQPQHF TGTGCCAGCAGTTTGGGAGTCGATCAGCCCCAGCATTTT
NA TRBJ1-2 TRBV15 NA CATRVPETYGYTF TGTGCCACCAGGGTACCAGAAACCTATGGCTACACCTTC
TRBD2 TRBJ2-7 TRBV9 NA CASSPGIAGGYEQYF TGTGCCAGCAGCCCGGGGATAGCGGGAGGCTACGAGCAGTACTTC
NA TRBJ1-4 TRBV4-1 few CASSWQGLAGEKLFF TGCGCCAGCAGCTGGCAGGGGTTGGCAGGGGAAAAACTGTTTTTT
NA TRBJ2-2 TRBV2 NA CASSDRAIDQATGELFF TGTGCCAGCAGTGACCGAGCCATAGATCAAGCTACCGGGGAGCTGTTTTTT
NA TRBJ2-6 TRBV4-1 NA CASSHRKGGGPEFGANVLTF TGCGCCAGCAGCCATCGAAAGGGGGGAGGGCCGGAGTTTGGGGCCAACGTCCTGACTTTC
NA TRBJ1-2 TRBV9 once CASSVGRRMDGNYGYTF TGTGCCAGCAGCGTCGGCCGTCGGATGGACGGCAACTATGGCTACACCTTC
TRBD2 TRBJ2-7 TRBV19 NA CASSSTSGSFEQYF TGTGCCAGTAGCTCGACTAGCGGGAGTTTTGAGCAGTACTTC
TRBD1 TRBJ1-1 TRBV6-6 NA CASTRRGTEPNTEAFF TGTGCCAGCACTCGCCGAGGGACAGAGCCGAACACTGAAGCTTTCTTT
TRBD1 TRBJ2-2 TRBV4-1 once CASSQYPGQGEVDTGELFF TGCGCCAGCAGCCAATACCCTGGACAGGGGGAAGTTGACACCGGGGAGCTGTTTTTT
NA TRBJ1-5 TRBV6-9 NA CARGLSSNQPQHF TGTGCCAGGGGACTTTCTAGCAATCAGCCCCAGCATTTT
TRBD1 TRBJ2-7 TRBV4-2 NA CASSNPGQKDEQYF TGTGCCAGCAGCAACCCGGGACAGAAGGACGAGCAGTACTTC
NA TRBJ1-5 TRBV10-2 many CASSEPPGGVHQPQHF TGCGCCAGCAGTGAGCCACCAGGAGGGGTTCATCAGCCCCAGCATTTT
NA TRBJ2-7 TRBV6-5 NA CASSYSNSRTEQYF TGTGCCAGCAGTTACTCGAATTCCAGGACTGAACAGTACTTC
NA TRBJ1-1 TRBV27 NA CASRQLSMNTEAFF TGTGCCAGCAGACAGCTGAGCATGAACACTGAAGCTTTCTTT
NA TRBJ2-3 TRBV6-5 NA CASSTLETDTQYF TGTGCCAGCAGCACACTAGAGACAGATACGCAGTATTTT
NA TRBJ1-2 TRBV4-1 NA CASSPQEGMGIYGYTF TGCGCCAGCAGCCCCCAGGAAGGGATGGGGATCTATGGCTACACCTTC
TRBD1 TRBJ2-7 TRBV30 NA CAWSPGTGGYEQYF TGTGCCTGGAGTCCCGGGACAGGCGGCTACGAGCAGTACTTC
TRBD2 TRBJ2-7 TRBV6-6 NA CASSHAGRDPTYEQYF TGTGCCAGCAGTCACGCAGGGAGGGATCCTACCTACGAGCAGTACTTC
NA TRBJ2-7 TRBV27 NA CASSYRGSYEQYF TGTGCCAGCAGTTATCGGGGGTCCTACGAGCAGTACTTC
NA TRBJ2-3 TRBV2 NA CASSGAGADTQYF TGTGCCAGCAGTGGGGCGGGCGCAGATACGCAGTATTTT
TRBD1 TRBJ2-1 TRBV19 once CASSIGTANEQFF TGTGCCAGTAGTATTGGGACAGCCAATGAGCAGTTCTTC
TRBD1 TRBJ1-4 TRBV4-1 NA CASSQAPGQGVPNEKLFF TGCGCCAGCAGCCAAGCCCCGGGACAGGGGGTGCCTAATGAAAAACTGTTTTTT
NA TRBJ2-1 TRBV27 NA CASSFEGGGRRNEQFF TGTGCCAGCAGTTTTGAAGGTGGCGGCAGACGCAATGAGCAGTTCTTC
NA TRBJ1-5 TRBV28 NA CASSASGQILNQPQHF TGTGCCAGCAGTGCATCCGGACAAATACTCAATCAGCCCCAGCATTTT
TRBD2 TRBJ2-1 TRBV4-3 NA CASSQDTSGSYNEQFF TGCGCCAGCAGCCAAGATACGAGCGGGAGCTACAATGAGCAGTTCTTC
NA TRBJ2-1 TRBV4-3 NA CASSQDHGMEGIHEQFF TGCGCCAGCAGCCAAGATCATGGGATGGAGGGTATCCATGAGCAGTTCTTC